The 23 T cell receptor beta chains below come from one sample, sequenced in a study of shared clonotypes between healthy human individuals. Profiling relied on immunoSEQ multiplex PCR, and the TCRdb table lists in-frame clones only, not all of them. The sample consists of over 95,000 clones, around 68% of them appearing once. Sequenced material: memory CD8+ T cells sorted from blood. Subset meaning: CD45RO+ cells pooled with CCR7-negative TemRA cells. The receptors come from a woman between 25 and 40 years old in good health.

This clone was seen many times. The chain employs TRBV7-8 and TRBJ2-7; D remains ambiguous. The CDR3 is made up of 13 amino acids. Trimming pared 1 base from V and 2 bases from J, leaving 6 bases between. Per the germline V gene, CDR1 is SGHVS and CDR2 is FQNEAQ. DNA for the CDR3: TGTGCCAGCAGCTTAGGGAGAACCTACGAGCAGTACTTC. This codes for CASSLGRTYEQYF.

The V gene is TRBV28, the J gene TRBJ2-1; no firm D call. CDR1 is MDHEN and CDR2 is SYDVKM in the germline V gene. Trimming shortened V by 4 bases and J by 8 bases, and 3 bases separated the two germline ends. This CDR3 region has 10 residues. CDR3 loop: CASSSYEQFF. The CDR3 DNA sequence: TGTGCCAGCAGTTCATATGAGCAGTTCTTC.

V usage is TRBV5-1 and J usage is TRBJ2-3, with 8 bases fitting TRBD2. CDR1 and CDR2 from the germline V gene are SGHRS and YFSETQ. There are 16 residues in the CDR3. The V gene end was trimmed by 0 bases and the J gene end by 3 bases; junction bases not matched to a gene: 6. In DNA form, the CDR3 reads TGCGCCAGCAGCTTGGAGATAGCGGGGCTTACAGATACGCAGTATTTT. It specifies CASSLEIAGLTDTQYF.

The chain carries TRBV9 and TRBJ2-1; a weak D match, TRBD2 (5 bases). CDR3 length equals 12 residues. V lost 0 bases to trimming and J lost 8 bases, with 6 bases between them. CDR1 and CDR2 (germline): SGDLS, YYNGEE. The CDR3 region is CASSVVGDEQFF. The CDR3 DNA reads TGTGCCAGCAGCGTAGTGGGAGATGAGCAGTTCTTC.

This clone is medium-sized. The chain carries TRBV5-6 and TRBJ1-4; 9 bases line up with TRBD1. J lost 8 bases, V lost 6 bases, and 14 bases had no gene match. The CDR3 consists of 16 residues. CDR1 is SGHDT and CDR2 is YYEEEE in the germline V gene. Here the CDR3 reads CASTRSTGGKDEKLFF. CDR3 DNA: TGTGCCAGCACCAGATCGACAGGGGGTAAAGACGAAAAACTGTTTTTT.

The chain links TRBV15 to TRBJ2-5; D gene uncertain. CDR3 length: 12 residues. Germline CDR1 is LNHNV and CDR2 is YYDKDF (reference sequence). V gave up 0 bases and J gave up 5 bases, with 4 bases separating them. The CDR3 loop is CATSREGETQYF. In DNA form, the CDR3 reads TGTGCCACCAGCAGAGAGGGGGAGACCCAGTACTTC.

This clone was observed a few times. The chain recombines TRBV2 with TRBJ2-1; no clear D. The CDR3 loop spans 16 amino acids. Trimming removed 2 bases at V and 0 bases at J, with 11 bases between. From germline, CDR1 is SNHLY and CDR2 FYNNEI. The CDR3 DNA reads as TGTGCCAGCAGTGAATCCTACCCGAGCTCCTACAATGAGCAGTTCTTC. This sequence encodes CASSESYPSSYNEQFF.

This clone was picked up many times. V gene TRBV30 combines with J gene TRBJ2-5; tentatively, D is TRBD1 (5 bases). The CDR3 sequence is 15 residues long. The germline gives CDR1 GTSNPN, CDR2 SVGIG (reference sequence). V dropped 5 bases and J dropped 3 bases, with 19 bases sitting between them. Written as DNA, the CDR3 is TGTGCCTGGGGAGTTATAAGGGGTAGGGAAGAGACCCAGTACTTC. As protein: CAWGVIRGREETQYF.

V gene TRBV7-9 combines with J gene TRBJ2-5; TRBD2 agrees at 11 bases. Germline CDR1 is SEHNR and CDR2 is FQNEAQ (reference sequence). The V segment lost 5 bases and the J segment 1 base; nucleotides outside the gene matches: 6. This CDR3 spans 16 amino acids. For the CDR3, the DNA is TGTGCCAGCAGCCCGCCCGGGACTAGCGGCCAAGAGACCCAGTACTTC. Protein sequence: CASSPPGTSGQETQYF. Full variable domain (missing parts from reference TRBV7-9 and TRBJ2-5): DTGVSQNPRHKITKRGQNVTFRCDPISEHNRLYWYRQTLGQGPEFLTYFQNEAQLEKSRLLSDRFSAERPKGSFSTLEIQRTEQGDSAMYLCASSPPGTSGQETQYFGPGTRLLVL.

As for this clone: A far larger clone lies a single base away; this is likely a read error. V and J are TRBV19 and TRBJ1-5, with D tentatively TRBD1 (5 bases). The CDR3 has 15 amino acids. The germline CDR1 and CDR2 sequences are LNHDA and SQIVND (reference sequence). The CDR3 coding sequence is TGTGCCAGTAGTATTTGGCAGGGCGGCAATCAGTCCCAGCATTTT. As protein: CASSIWQGGNQSQHF. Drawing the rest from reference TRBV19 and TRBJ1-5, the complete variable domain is DGGITQSPKYLFRKEGQNVTLSCEQNLNHDAMYWYRQDPGQGLRLIYYSQIVNDFQKGDIAEGYSVSREKKESFPLTVTSAQKNPTAFYLCASSIWQGGNQSQHFGDGTRLSIL.

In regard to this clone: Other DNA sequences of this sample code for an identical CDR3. CDR3 loop: CASSTGTENYGYTF. The CDR3, as DNA: TGTGCCAGCAGCACTGGGACAGAGAACTATGGCTACACCTTC. The chain carries TRBV9 and TRBJ1-2, with 7 bases lining up with TRBD1. Germline lookup yields CDR1 SGDLS and CDR2 YYNGEE. The trim removed 4 bases at V and 2 bases at J, leaving 5 bases unmatched. The CDR3 consists of 14 residues.

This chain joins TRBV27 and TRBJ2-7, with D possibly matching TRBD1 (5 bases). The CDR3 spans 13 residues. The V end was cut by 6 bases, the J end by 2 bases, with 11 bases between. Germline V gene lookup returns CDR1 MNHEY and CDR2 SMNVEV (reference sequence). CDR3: CASRKGPTYEQYF. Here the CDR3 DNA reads TGTGCCAGCAGGAAGGGGCCAACCTACGAGCAGTACTTC.

CDR3 sequence reads: CASSPGTGVAEQYF. Written as DNA, the CDR3 is TGTGCCAGCAGTCCCGGGACAGGGGTTGCCGAGCAGTACTTC. The chain uses TRBV6-5 and TRBJ2-5; 10 bases are shared with TRBD1. The end of the DNA is better explained by TRBJ2-7, so the J call may be wrong. Germline V gene lookup returns CDR1 MNHEY and CDR2 SVGAGI. The CDR3 runs 14 residues.

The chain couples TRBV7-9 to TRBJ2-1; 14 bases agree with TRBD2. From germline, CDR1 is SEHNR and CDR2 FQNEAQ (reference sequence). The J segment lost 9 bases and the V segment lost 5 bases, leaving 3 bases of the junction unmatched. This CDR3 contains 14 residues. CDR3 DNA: TGTGCCAGCAGCCCGGGACTAGCGGGGGTTGAGCAGTTCTTC. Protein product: CASSPGLAGVEQFF.

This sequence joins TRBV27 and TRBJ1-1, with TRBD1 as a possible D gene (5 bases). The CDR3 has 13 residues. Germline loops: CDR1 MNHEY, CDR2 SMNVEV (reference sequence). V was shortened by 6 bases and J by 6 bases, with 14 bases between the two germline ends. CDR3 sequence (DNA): TGTGCCAGCAGCTCTTGGGGCCACGCTGAAGCTTTCTTT. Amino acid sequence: CASSSWGHAEAFF.

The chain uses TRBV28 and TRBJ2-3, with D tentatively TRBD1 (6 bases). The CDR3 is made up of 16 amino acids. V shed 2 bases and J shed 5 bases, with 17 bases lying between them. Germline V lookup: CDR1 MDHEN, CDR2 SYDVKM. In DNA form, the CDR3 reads TGTGCCAGCAGTTTAAGTATGGGACACCCCGAAGATACGCAGTATTTT. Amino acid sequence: CASSLSMGHPEDTQYF.

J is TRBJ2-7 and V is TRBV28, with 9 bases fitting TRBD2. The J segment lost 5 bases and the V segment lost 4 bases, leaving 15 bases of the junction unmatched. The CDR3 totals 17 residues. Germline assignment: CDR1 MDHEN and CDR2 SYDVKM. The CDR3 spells CASSSLYGGRDRDEQYF. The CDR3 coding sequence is TGTGCCAGCAGTTCCCTTTACGGCGGGAGGGACAGAGACGAGCAGTACTTC.

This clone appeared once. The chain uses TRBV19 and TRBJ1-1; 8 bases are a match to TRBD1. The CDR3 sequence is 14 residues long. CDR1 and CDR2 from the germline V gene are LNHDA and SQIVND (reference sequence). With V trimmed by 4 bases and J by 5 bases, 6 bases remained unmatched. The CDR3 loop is CASSRTGRRTEAFF. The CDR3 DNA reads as TGTGCCAGTAGTAGGACAGGGCGGAGGACTGAAGCTTTCTTT.

The CDR3 sequence: CASSFGGRPGLYGYTF. The CDR3 coding sequence is TGTGCCAGCAGCTTTGGAGGGAGACCGGGGCTCTATGGCTACACCTTC. The rearrangement joins TRBV7-9 to TRBJ1-2; possible D gene TRBD1, 5 bases. From germline, CDR1 is SEHNR and CDR2 FQNEAQ (reference sequence). The V and J ends lost 3 bases and 4 bases respectively, with 18 bases between them. CDR3 length: 16 residues.

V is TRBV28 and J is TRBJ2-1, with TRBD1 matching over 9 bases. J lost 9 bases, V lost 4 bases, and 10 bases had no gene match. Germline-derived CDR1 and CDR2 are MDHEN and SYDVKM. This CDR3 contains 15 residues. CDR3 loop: CASSYGTGSSGEQFF. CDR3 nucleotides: TGTGCCAGCAGTTACGGGACAGGGTCCTCCGGTGAGCAGTTCTTC.

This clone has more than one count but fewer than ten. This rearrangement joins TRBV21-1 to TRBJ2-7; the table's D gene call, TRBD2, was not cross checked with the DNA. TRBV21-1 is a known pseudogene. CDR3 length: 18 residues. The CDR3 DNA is TGTGCCAGCTGCAAATGGACTAGCGGGCACTGGGGCTCCTACGAGCAGTACTTC. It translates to CASCKWTSGHWGSYEQYF.

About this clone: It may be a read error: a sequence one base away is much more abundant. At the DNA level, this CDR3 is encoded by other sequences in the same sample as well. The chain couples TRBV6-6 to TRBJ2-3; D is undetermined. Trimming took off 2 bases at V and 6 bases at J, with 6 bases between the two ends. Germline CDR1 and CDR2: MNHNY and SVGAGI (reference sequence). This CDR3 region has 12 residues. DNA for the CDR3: TGTGCCAGCAGTTACGGGCCTGATACGCAGTATTTT. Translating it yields CASSYGPDTQYF.

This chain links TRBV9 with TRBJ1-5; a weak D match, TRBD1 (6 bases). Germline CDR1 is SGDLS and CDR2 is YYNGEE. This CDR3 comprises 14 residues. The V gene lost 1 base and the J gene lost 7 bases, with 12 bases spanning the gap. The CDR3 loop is CASSVTGSGQPQHF. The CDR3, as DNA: TGTGCCAGCAGCGTAACAGGGAGCGGGCAGCCCCAGCATTTT.